The subject of this entry is one T cell receptor (beta chain). The antigen is undetermined. The primer mix had 60 Vbeta and 13 Jbeta primers. Clones were sequenced by immunoSEQ multiplex PCR, and TCRdb holds only the in-frame ones, with some missing. This table holds about 200,000 clones. The sample originates from a study of cytomegalovirus exposure and HLA in healthy donors. Across the study: There were about 85 million unique TCRs (from HLA-typed donors) in an early data release. Findings and caveats of the study: The study found most TCR sequences rare, yet found some public TCRs in many donors. In a later analysis, specific HLA alleles were associated with approximately 17,000 TCR beta sequences at a 0.05 false discovery rate.

V was pared by 7 bases and J by 3 bases, with 10 bases between. Germline CDR1 is SNHLY and CDR2 is FYNNEI. The length of the CDR3 is 12 residues. Everyone who donated was a healthy bone marrow donor. The rearrangement uses TRBV2 and TRBJ2-7, with D tentatively TRBD2 (5 bases). The receptor was isolated from a boy aged 5-17 years in good health and CMV-seronegative. Material: PBMCs. The chain's CDR3 is CASINRDYEQYF. In DNA, the CDR3 is TGTGCCAGCATTAACCGGGACTACGAGCAGTACTTC.